This T cell receptor beta chain was observed in a study of cytomegalovirus exposure and HLA in healthy donors. 60 Vbeta and 13 Jbeta primers were used in PCR. The table came from immunoSEQ multiplex PCR; TCRdb's copy has only in-frame clones and leaves some out. The sample has 250,000 or so clones, approximately 82% seen once. The CDR3 is 15 amino acids. Germline V gene sequence: CDR1 MNHNS, CDR2 SASEGT. The V gene lost 5 bases and the J gene lost 8 bases, with 18 bases spanning the gap. The sample consisted of PBMCs. This TCR derives from a woman in her sixties or seventies in good health and CMV-seropositive. J is TRBJ1-4 and V is TRBV6-1, with a weak D call TRBD1 (5 bases). The CDR3 DNA sequence: TGTGCCAGCAGTCAATTCGTTCAGGGTGGGGAAAAACTGTTTTTT. It is translated as CASSQFVQGGEKLFF.